These 13 T cell receptor beta chains came from one sample sequenced in a study of blood T cells in healthy people across ages. Using a J-beta primer mix together with a sample-barcoded 5' primer, a second PCR was run for roughly 6 to 11 cycles. TCRdb analysed the 5' RACE reads with MiXCR anew, one entry per CDR3 protein. The table lists 650,000 to 700,000 distinct CDR3 sequences, about 30% of them singletons. Sequenced material: blood. The receptors were gathered from a woman of 80 years or more in good health.

The DNA of the CDR3 is TGTGCCAGCAGCCAAGACAGGGTCCGGACAGATACGCAGTATTTT. Protein product: CASSQDRVRTDTQYF. This chain links TRBV14 with TRBJ2-3; weak D call: TRBD1 (5 bases). The germline CDR1 and CDR2 sequences are SGHDN and FVKESK. Trimming pared 0 bases from V and 3 bases from J, leaving 10 bases between. The CDR3 has 15 residues.

This sequence joins TRBV4-2 and TRBJ1-6, with a weak D call TRBD1 (5 bases). Germline V CDR1 and CDR2: LGHNA, YNFKEQ. CDR3 size: 14 residues. The V end was cut by 0 bases, the J end by 10 bases, with 10 bases between. CDR3 coding DNA: TGTGCCAGCAGCCAAGAGCAGGGAGAATCACCCCTCCACTTT. The encoded protein is CASSQEQGESPLHF.

In this sample, this clonotype turned up many times. The chain uses TRBV29-1 and TRBJ2-3; 7 bases fit TRBD1. J lost 1 base, V lost 8 bases, and 6 bases had no gene match. The CDR3 covers 13 residues. Germline V gene lookup returns CDR1 SQVTM and CDR2 ANQGSEA. CDR3 nucleotides: TGCAGCTCAACAGGGGCAGGCACAGATACGCAGTATTTT. Protein: CSSTGAGTDTQYF.

A note on this clonotype: This clone may be a read error of a much larger clone one base away. The V call is TRBV5-1, the J call TRBJ2-5, with TRBD1 matching over 7 bases. The better agreement between TRBJ2-7 and the DNA end casts doubt on the J call. The length of the CDR3 is 14 residues. Germline CDR1 is SGHRS and CDR2 is YFSETQ. The CDR3 DNA reads as TGCGCCAGCAGCCCAGGGGGAAAAAGGGGCGAGCAGTACTTC. Translated, it gives CASSPGGKRGEQYF.

This clonotype showed up just a few times. This chain links TRBV29-1 with TRBJ1-1, with D hard to call. Trimming shortened V by 7 bases and J by 9 bases, and 15 bases separated the two germline ends. The CDR3 covers 11 residues. CDR1 is SQVTM, CDR2 ANQGSEA, per germline. Written as DNA, the CDR3 is TGCAGCGCTTCGATGGGATGGCAAGCTTTCTTT. It yields the protein CSASMGWQAFF. Using reference TRBV29-1 and TRBJ1-1 for the parts outside the CDR3, the full variable domain is SAVISQKPSRDICQRGTSLTIQCQVDSQVTMMFWYRQQPGQSLTLIATANQGSEATYESGFVIDKFPISRPNLTFSTLTVSNMSPEDSSIYLCSASMGWQAFFGQGTRLTVV.

J is TRBJ1-3 and V is TRBV7-2; D gene unclear. The CDR3 runs to 15 residues. The V end was cut by 2 bases, the J end by 0 bases, with 8 bases between. Germline values: CDR1 SGHTA, CDR2 FQGNSA. For the CDR3, the DNA is TGTGCCAGCAGCTTAAGCCAGCGCTCTGGAAACACCATATATTTT. As protein: CASSLSQRSGNTIYF.

Notes on this clonotype: One junction end does not reproduce the germline sequence, and a read error may be involved. The chain is built from TRBV7-8 and TRBJ2-5, with TRBD2 matching 10 bases. CDR1 and CDR2 (germline): SGHVS, FQNEAQ. This CDR3 spans 13 amino acids. In DNA form, the CDR3 reads TGTGCCAGCAGCTCTAGCGGGGGAGAGATCCAGTACTTC. Translation: CASSSSGGEIQYF.

This sequence joins TRBV10-3 and TRBJ2-7, with D perhaps matching TRBD2 (5 bases). CDR1 and CDR2 (germline): ENHRY, SYGVKD. The CDR3 totals 14 residues. Trimming removed 0 bases at V and 3 bases at J, with 9 bases between. CDR3 in amino acids: CAISESIGGYEQYF. The CDR3 DNA reads TGTGCCATCAGTGAGTCGATAGGAGGCTACGAGCAGTACTTC.

This clonotype was seen at least ten times. This chain connects TRBV5-1 to TRBJ1-1; TRBD1 matches at 7 bases. V lost 0 bases and J lost 6; bases outside the gene matches: 2. The CDR3 consists of 13 residues. Germline CDR1 is SGHRS and CDR2 is YFSETQ. The DNA for the CDR3 is TGCGCCAGCAGCTTGGCAGGGGGGGCTGAAGCTTTCTTT. Protein product: CASSLAGGAEAFF.

This clonotype appeared many times. The J gene is TRBJ1-5, the V gene TRBV7-2, with D possibly matching TRBD1 (6 bases). Between the trimmed V and J ends, which lost 11 bases and 0 bases, there was a span of 17 bases. The CDR3 loop spans 15 amino acids. Germline CDR1 reads SGHTA; CDR2 reads FQGNSA. The CDR3 sequence is CAVSLGQNSNQPQHF. The CDR3 DNA is TGTGCCGTCAGCTTAGGACAGAATAGCAATCAGCCCCAGCATTTT.

Points on this clonotype: A much larger clone lies one base from this, so it may be a read error. This chain connects TRBV6-6 to TRBJ2-4, with 8 bases matching TRBD1. Near its end, the DNA agrees better with TRBJ2-7, so the J call may be wrong. The CDR3 has 15 amino acids. CDR1 MNHNY and CDR2 SVGAGI come from the germline V gene (reference sequence). The DNA for the CDR3 is TGTGCCCGCAGTTACTCACAGGGGGACACCTACGAGCAGTACTTC. It codes for CARSYSQGDTYEQYF.

This clonotype came up many times. The V and J genes are TRBV5-5 and TRBJ2-7; 8 nucleotides agree with TRBD2. Germline V gene lookup returns CDR1 SGHKS and CDR2 YYEKEE (reference sequence). The CDR3 runs to 16 residues. V shed 5 bases, J shed 2 bases, and the junction held 12 bases outside the gene matches. CDR3 DNA: TGTGCCAGCAGTCACGACCGGGGGGGCCGGACCTACGAGCAGTACTTC. Amino acids: CASSHDRGGRTYEQYF. Based on the CDR3 plus reference TRBV5-5 and TRBJ2-7, the full variable domain is DAGVTQSPTHLIKTRGQQVTLRCSPISGHKSVSWYQQVLGQGPQFIFQYYEKEERGRGNFPDRFSARQFPNYSSELNVNALLLGDSALYLCASSHDRGGRTYEQYFGPGTRLTVT.

This chain uses TRBV11-2 with TRBJ2-7; the D gene could be TRBD1 or TRBD2 (6 bases each). The J call may not be correct, given that the DNA end is closer to TRBJ2-5. This CDR3 has 15 residues. Germline loops: CDR1 SGHAT, CDR2 FQNNGV. The CDR3 loop is CASSLRGPFGETQYF. CDR3 coding DNA: TGTGCCAGCAGCCTTCGGGGGCCGTTCGGGGAGACCCAGTACTTC.